This TCR beta chain was documented in a study of T cells in Graves' hyperthyroidism and ophthalmopathy. Amplified TCR beta CDR3 regions came from RNA transcripts. The study used the HTBI primer set for a first-round RT-PCR of the TCR CDR3. TCRdb used MiXCR to reprocess the multiplex PCR reads, holding one entry per CDR3 protein. The table has about 640,000 distinct CDR3 sequences, roughly 20% seen once. Ten or more counts support this clonotype. The cohort's ophthalmopathy patients, a group with duration under 3 months, had a Clinical Activity Score of at least 3 and a NOSPECS grade of at least 4. The authors took PBMCs from roughly 9.3 ml fresh peripheral blood. The CDR3 runs 14 residues. Germline V gene lookup returns CDR1 MDHEN and CDR2 SYDVKM. Trimming took 6 bases from V and 4 from J; bases not matched to a gene: 9.

This clonotype originated in a man younger than 40 with Graves' ophthalmopathy. This chain links TRBV28 with TRBJ2-7; 7 positions agree with TRBD1. Sequencing was done on a sample of blood. The chain's CDR3 is CASSYHGQAYEQYF. The CDR3 DNA sequence: TGTGCCAGCAGCTACCATGGACAGGCGTACGAGCAGTACTTC.